The present T cell receptor (beta chain) was sequenced within a study of human CD4 T cells and Enterobacteriaceae. The CDR3 is 15 residues long. Germline V gives CDR1 SGDLS, CDR2 YYNGEE. V was cut by 4 bases and J by 4 bases, with 16 bases left in between. Clones were read by immunoSEQ multiplex PCR, and TCRdb kept only the in-frame ones, dropping some. In the table there are tens of thousands of clones, approximately 84% of which are singletons. Sorting took every CD4+ cell except CD45RA+CCR7+CD95- naive cells, reaching over 95% purity. Swiss blood donation centers supplied the healthy donor blood. CD4+ T cells and monocytes were enriched with CD4 and CD14 microbeads. Sorted cells lacked CD8+, CD14+, CD16+, CD56+, CD19+ and CD25-bright cells. Details on this clone: Its cognate antigen is unknown.

Whole-study findings and limits: Ex vivo clonotype reactivity was inferred only by sequence matching.

Sequenced sample: memory CD4+ T cells from blood. The chain couples TRBV9 to TRBJ2-3, with D possibly called TRBD1 or TRBD2 (6 bases each). The TCR originated in a human donor in good health. CDR3 sequence: CASSPRWGAPDTQYF. The CDR3 DNA sequence: TGTGCCAGCAGCCCCAGGTGGGGGGCTCCAGATACGCAGTATTTT.